Following are 13 T cell receptor beta chains from one sample sequenced in a study of chemoradiotherapy in HPV16-positive cancers. Assay used: immunoSEQ multiplex PCR; TCRdb lists only in-frame clones, some missing. The sample holds 40,000 to 60,000 clones, roughly nine tenths seen once. The sample in question was blood, obtained from a patient who underwent chemoradiotherapy. The receptors stem from a human donor with HPV-associated anogenital cancer.

This clone was seen more than once but under ten times. The chain has TRBV6-5 and TRBJ2-7, with TRBD2 matching over 11 bases. CDR1 MNHEY and CDR2 SVGAGI come from the germline V gene. Unmatched junction bases numbered 2, after V lost 0 bases and J lost 4 bases. The CDR3 is made up of 15 amino acids. Here the CDR3 DNA reads TGTGCCAGCAGTTACTCTAGCGGGGGGGCTTACGAGCAGTACTTC. It translates to CASSYSSGGAYEQYF.

This chain connects TRBV4-1 to TRBJ2-7; the match to TRBD1 covers 7 bases. The length of the CDR3 is 14 residues. V lost 0 bases and J lost 2; bases outside the gene matches: 1. Looked up from germline, CDR1 is MGHRA and CDR2 is YSYEKL. The CDR3 nucleotides are TGCGCCAGCAGCCAAGACGGGACAGCCTACGAGCAGTACTTC. It is translated as CASSQDGTAYEQYF.

This clone has a handful of counts. The chain couples TRBV30 to TRBJ1-6, with 9 bases that match TRBD1. The junction had 13 bases not matched to a gene; V was cut back by 5 bases and J by 5 bases. The germline CDR1 and CDR2 sequences are GTSNPN and SVGIG (reference sequence). The CDR3 extends over 17 amino acids. The CDR3: CAWWPLPDRGDNSPLHF. The CDR3, as DNA: TGTGCCTGGTGGCCCCTCCCCGACAGGGGGGATAATTCACCCCTCCACTTT.

J is TRBJ2-5 and V is TRBV9; 7 positions agree with TRBD2. Germline lookup yields CDR1 SGDLS and CDR2 YYNGEE. The V segment lost 3 bases and the J segment 5 bases; nucleotides outside the gene matches: 10. The CDR3 extends over 15 amino acids. CDR3 DNA: TGTGCCAGCAGCGAGAGGGACGTCGGGGGGGAGACCCAGTACTTC. Protein product: CASSERDVGGETQYF.

In this sample, this clone turned up once. A read error may be the cause here, since a much bigger clone is one base away. In nucleotides, the CDR3 is TGTGCCTGCGGGACGGCGAACGCTGAAGCTTTCTTT. It yields the protein CACGTANAEAFF. The chain recombines TRBV30 with TRBJ1-1; a possible D gene is TRBD1 (5 bases). In germline, CDR1 is GTSNPN, CDR2 SVGIG (reference sequence). CDR3 size: 12 residues.

The CDR3 bases are TGTGCCAGCAGTCCCACGTTGGCAACTAATGAAAAACTGTTTTTT. It is translated as CASSPTLATNEKLFF. The chain couples TRBV6-5 to TRBJ1-4; D remains unclear. The CDR3 runs 15 residues. V lost 5 bases and J 0 bases, leaving 10 bases between the germline ends. The germline CDR1 and CDR2 sequences are MNHEY and SVGAGI.

This clone was recorded once. This rearrangement joins TRBV10-3 to TRBJ2-1; D remains ambiguous. Trimming took 7 bases from V and 8 from J, leaving 9 bases between them. This CDR3 contains 11 residues. Per the germline V gene, CDR1 is ENHRY and CDR2 is SYGVKD. The CDR3 nucleotides are TGTGCCATCACCTCTAATGATGAGCAGTTCTTC. Residues: CAITSNDEQFF.

The chain combines TRBV4-1 with TRBJ2-2; a possible D gene is TRBD1 (7 bases). The CDR3 sequence is 15 residues long. Trimming removed 3 bases at V and 1 base at J, with 9 bases between. CDR1 and CDR2 from the germline V gene are MGHRA and YSYEKL. The CDR3 coding sequence is TGCGCCAGCAGCCAGCAGGGGGGGAACACCGGGGAGCTGTTTTTT. Translated, it gives CASSQQGGNTGELFF.

The CDR3 bases are TGTGCCAGCAGCTTGGGTGGCAATAAAGAGACCCAGTACTTC. Residues: CASSLGGNKETQYF. J is TRBJ2-5 and V is TRBV5-4; no reliable D call. V was clipped by 0 bases and J by 3 bases, with 9 bases between them. CDR1 SGHNT and CDR2 YYREEE come from the germline V gene (reference sequence). The CDR3 contains 14 residues.

This chain uses TRBV5-6 with TRBJ2-2; D is undetermined. Germline lookup yields CDR1 SGHDT and CDR2 YYEEEE. The CDR3 runs 16 residues. V lost 1 base, J lost 0 bases, and 10 bases lay in between. CDR3 nucleotide sequence: TGTGCCAGCAGCTTGCCGGGCAGATCGAACACCGGGGAGCTGTTTTTT. It yields the protein CASSLPGRSNTGELFF. The variable domain in full, completed from reference TRBV5-6 and TRBJ2-2, reads DAGVTQSPTHLIKTRGQQVTLRCSPKSGHDTVSWYQQALGQGPQFIFQYYEEEERQRGNFPDRFSGHQFPNYSSELNVNALLLGDSALYLCASSLPGRSNTGELFFGEGSRLTVL.

This chain uses TRBV9 with TRBJ2-2, with TRBD2 matching 7 bases. V lost 0 bases and J lost 6; bases outside the gene matches: 5. Germline V gene data show CDR1 as SGDLS and CDR2 as YYNGEE. This CDR3 is built from 15 residues. The CDR3 spells CASSVVAGAPGELFF. DNA for the CDR3: TGTGCCAGCAGCGTAGTGGCGGGAGCCCCCGGGGAGCTGTTTTTT.

This rearrangement joins TRBV7-2 to TRBJ2-3, with no clear D. Trimming shortened V by 4 bases and J by 8 bases, and 10 bases separated the two germline ends. The CDR3 is made up of 12 amino acids. CDR1 is SGHTA, CDR2 FQGNSA, per germline. CDR3 DNA sequence: TGTGCCAGCAGCTCGATACCCGGTACGCAGTATTTT. Its protein product is CASSSIPGTQYF.

The rearrangement joins TRBV7-7 to TRBJ2-2; the D is unclear. The CDR3 has 14 amino acids. V shed 5 bases and J shed 6 bases, with 13 bases lying between them. CDR1 is SSHAT, CDR2 FNYEAQ, per germline (reference sequence). CDR3 sequence (DNA): TGTGCCAGCAGCCTCGGTATAGTGGCCGGGGAGCTGTTTTTT. Protein: CASSLGIVAGELFF.